A selection of T cell receptor beta chains follows, all from one sample in a study of shared clonotypes between healthy human individuals. The protocol was immunoSEQ multiplex PCR, while the TCRdb copy is restricted to in-frame clones and leaves out a portion. The sample has 1 million to 1.3 million clones, around three quarters seen once. Sequenced: memory CD4+ T cells from PBMCs. The receptors were sampled from a man between 18 and 29 years old in good health. Some clones in this sample may be carry-over from other donors' samples. CDR3s include the opening cysteine and the closing phenylalanine or tryptophan. A D gene is named only where the DNA matches it firmly.

-,TRBV9,CASSVGGRDPRTEAFF
-,TRBV2,CASTSGYGYTF
TRBD2,TRBV2,CASNGGSAEQFF
TRBD2,TRBV19,CATNSGYSYNEQFF
-,TRBV2,CASWLESYGYTF
TRBD1,TRBV4-3,CASSQDLQDRDEQFF
-,TRBV18,CASSPKGRGGGQPQHF
-,TRBV30,CAGGRTYEQYF
TRBD1,TRBV4-2,CASTQGQGAGPQYF
-,TRBV21-1,CASIGIRAGEWYGYTF
-,TRBV29-1,CSVFQRFHNEQFF
-,TRBV5-6,CASSHLDRDNSPLHF
-,TRBV5-1,CASSLGETGPRTGELFF
TRBD1,TRBV25-1,CASSDPRTGTGKGYTF
-,TRBV18,CASSPLPASSGNTIYF
TRBD2,TRBV6-5,CASRGELASYEQYF
-,TRBV7-8,CASSTSRQQVDTQYF
-,TRBV11-2,CASSTLTGRGHNEQFF
-,TRBV5-4,CASSLERTSYEQYF
-,TRBV9,CASSVEQYYGGQFF
-,TRBV28,CASKGVPTDTQYF
TRBD2,TRBV19,CASIGGLAGGHPGELFF
-,TRBV27,CASSLAASSYNEQFF
TRBD2,TRBV14,CASSPLTSGSTGELFF
TRBD2,TRBV15,CATSRAGVQETQYF
-,TRBV30,CAWSVLGGLHSTF
TRBD2,TRBV9,CASSVEGTSYNEQFF
-,TRBV5-1,CASSSYGVQSEAFF
-,TRBV7-3,CASSLTRDTEAFF
TRBD1,TRBV28,CASSFSGTGVNNEQFF
-,TRBV30,CAPWEKPSYEQYF
-,TRBV5-4,CASSLWEVNEQFF
TRBD1,TRBV7-9,CASSPHRDRGGSSGNTIYF
-,TRBV6-5,CASSSNRANYGYTF
-,TRBV19,CASFKGRTGDFDTEAFF
-,TRBV7-3,CASSRGTDSYNEQFF
TRBD2,TRBV18,CASSPPGLAGVSEQFF
-,TRBV7-6,CASSLGATRETQYF
-,TRBV30,CAWSSGSLYEQYF
-,TRBV5-1,CASSLSSGIQETQYF
-,TRBV2,CASSDLRGGTPFNEKLFF
-,TRBV7-9,CASSLAGTYEQYF
TRBD2,TRBV2,CASSVTSGSTDTQYF
-,TRBV28,CASISSRAQNTGELFF
TRBD1,TRBV7-9,CASSETRDRVTEQYF
TRBD1,TRBV5-8,CASSPGTGEWSNQPQHF
-,TRBV18,CASSLETDTQQYF